A selection of T cell receptor beta chains follows, all from one sample in a study of shared clonotypes between healthy human individuals. Clones were read by immunoSEQ multiplex PCR, and TCRdb kept only the in-frame ones, dropping some. The top ten hold 1.5% of the sample, which has around 940,000 clones, approximately 76% seen once. The sample consisted of memory CD4+ T cells sorted from blood. The origin of the receptors is a young man in good health. Each CDR3 is given without its conserved first and last residue. Each record gives: J gene, V gene, CDR3 protein.

J: TRBJ2-7; V: TRBV13; CDR3: ASSLWPKPKAGAIYEQY
J: TRBJ1-5; V: TRBV18; CDR3: ASSPETNQPQH
J: TRBJ1-2; V: TRBV6-4; CDR3: ASSELGGSGYT
J: TRBJ2-7; V: TRBV5-1; CDR3: ASGGQGSTSYEQY
J: TRBJ2-2; V: TRBV27; CDR3: ASSYQWGTGELF
J: TRBJ2-5; V: TRBV5-4; CDR3: ASSLWEGETQY
J: TRBJ2-3; V: TRBV6-1; CDR3: ASSLDWISTDTQY
J: TRBJ1-1; V: TRBV7-5; CDR3: ARSLVEGAVNTEAF
J: TRBJ2-3; V: TRBV18; CDR3: ASSPLRLAQTTDTQY
J: TRBJ2-7; V: TRBV19; CDR3: ASSLRPTQLAGAHEQY
J: TRBJ2-7; V: TRBV30; CDR3: AWNPGQKGNEQY
J: TRBJ1-5; V: TRBV30; CDR3: AWSVGPNQPQH
J: TRBJ1-3; V: TRBV28; CDR3: ASSELGNTIY
J: TRBJ2-5; V: TRBV2; CDR3: ASSDRTGQETQY
J: TRBJ2-7; V: TRBV6-5; CDR3: ASTGLYEQY
J: TRBJ2-1; V: TRBV7-8; CDR3: ASSISGGATNEQF
J: TRBJ1-4; V: TRBV5-1; CDR3: ASSLGQGTANEKLF
J: TRBJ2-1; V: TRBV13; CDR3: ASSQLAGGTDEQF
J: TRBJ2-5; V: TRBV27; CDR3: ASSFGAGVSETQY
J: TRBJ2-3; V: TRBV5-1; CDR3: ASSPERDTQY
J: TRBJ2-2; V: TRBV7-9; CDR3: ASSLSSDIGELF
J: TRBJ2-3; V: TRBV7-9; CDR3: ASSLGQGITDTQY
J: TRBJ2-7; V: TRBV18; CDR3: ASSPGSVQFYEQY
J: TRBJ2-1; V: TRBV11-2; CDR3: ASRGQWQVNEQF
J: TRBJ2-4; V: TRBV6-1; CDR3: ASSERTGPNIQY
J: TRBJ2-5; V: TRBV5-4; CDR3: ASMGREKGSETQY
J: TRBJ2-7; V: TRBV6-5; CDR3: ASSYSHRGTYEQY
J: TRBJ2-2; V: TRBV5-1; CDR3: ASGQTSGREITPNTGELF
J: TRBJ1-3; V: TRBV7-9; CDR3: ASETNGNTIY
J: TRBJ2-7; V: TRBV19; CDR3: ASSTRDRGNEQY
J: TRBJ2-3; V: TRBV10-3; CDR3: AIRTGSTDTQY
J: TRBJ1-6; V: TRBV19; CDR3: ASGEGAYNSPLH
J: TRBJ2-7; V: TRBV27; CDR3: ASSPLGGSYEQY
J: TRBJ2-2; V: TRBV2; CDR3: ASRGLAGNTGELF
J: TRBJ2-2; V: TRBV19; CDR3: ASSTPGGTGELF
J: TRBJ2-1; V: TRBV5-4; CDR3: ASSLGEKQF
J: TRBJ1-3; V: TRBV6-1; CDR3: ASSAADRGVFGNTIY
J: TRBJ2-7; V: TRBV20-1; CDR3: SARDQHEQY
J: TRBJ1-4; V: TRBV7-7; CDR3: ASSSEIGEKLF
J: TRBJ1-2; V: TRBV9; CDR3: ASSAHGGPNYGYT
J: TRBJ1-6; V: TRBV7-9; CDR3: ASSQDLAGLPDSPLH
J: TRBJ2-2; V: TRBV5-8; CDR3: ASSIYTGQGSGELF
J: TRBJ2-3; V: TRBV9; CDR3: ASSAPLASSTDTQY
J: TRBJ1-2; V: TRBV6-7; CDR3: ASTYRDSDAGYT